The present entry profiles one T cell receptor beta chain with its context. Its specificity is unknown. The data derive from a study of cytomegalovirus exposure and HLA in healthy donors. Study-wide results and caveats: Some segments of the V type, notably TRBV6-2 and TRBV6-3, were excluded as indistinguishable. In a later analysis, TCR beta V- and J-gene trimming showed a link to a missense DCLRE1C variant. HLA allele associations emerged for roughly 17,000 TCR beta sequences in a later analysis, at 0.05 false discovery rate. Further analysis was carried out later, and it showed several of the most significant clusters appearing linked to common viral pathogens.

PCR was performed using 60 Vbeta and 13 Jbeta primers. Using immunoSEQ multiplex PCR, the repertoire was profiled, and TCRdb retains in-frame clones only, with some absent. The profile shows about 120,000 clones, 60% to 85% of them singletons. Germline V gene data show CDR1 as SQVTM and CDR2 as ANQGSEA. The V end was cut by 1 base, the J end by 2 bases, with 6 bases between. This CDR3 region has 12 residues. This TCR came from a middle-aged woman in good health and CMV-seropositive. This chain joins TRBV29-1 and TRBJ2-7; D is ambiguous. Sequencing was carried out using PBMCs. The CDR3 loop reads CSVEGVTYEQYF. CDR3 nucleotide sequence: TGCAGCGTTGAAGGAGTGACCTACGAGCAGTACTTC.